This T cell receptor beta chain was recovered during a study of T cells after yellow fever vaccination. On the study more broadly: Researchers used SMART-Seq v4 Ultra Low Input to prepare fractions that had low cell numbers. General study findings and limits: The secondary response showed a weaker magnitude and a faster peak, day 5 versus 15.

Trimming took off 4 bases at V and 2 bases at J, with 10 bases between the two ends. CDR3 size: 14 residues. CDR1 is KGHSH and CDR2 is LQKENI in the germline V gene. TCRdb analysed the 5' RACE reads with MiXCR anew, one entry per CDR3 protein. The data contain hundreds of thousands of distinct CDR3 sequences, approximately 3.8% of them seen just once; the ten biggest clones take up roughly a quarter. In regard to this clonotype: Its antigen is as yet unknown.

V and J are TRBV18 and TRBJ2-3, with D uncertain. This specimen was PBMCs, taken on the day of the yellow fever booster vaccination. This sequence was found in a man aged 18 to 29 who received the YFV17D yellow fever vaccine. The DNA of the CDR3 is TGTGCCAGCTCACAAACGACCTACACAGATACGCAGTATTTT. The encoded protein is CASSQTTYTDTQYF.